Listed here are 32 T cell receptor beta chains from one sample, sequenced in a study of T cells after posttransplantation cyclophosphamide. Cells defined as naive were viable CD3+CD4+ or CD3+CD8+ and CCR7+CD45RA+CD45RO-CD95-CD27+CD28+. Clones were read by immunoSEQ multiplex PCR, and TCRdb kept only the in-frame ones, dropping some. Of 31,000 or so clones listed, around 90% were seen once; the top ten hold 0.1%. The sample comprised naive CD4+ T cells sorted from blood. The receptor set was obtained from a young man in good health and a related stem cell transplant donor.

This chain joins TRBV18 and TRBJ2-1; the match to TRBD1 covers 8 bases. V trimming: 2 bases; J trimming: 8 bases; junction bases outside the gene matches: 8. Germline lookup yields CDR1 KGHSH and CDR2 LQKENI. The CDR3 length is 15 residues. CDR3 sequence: CASSPDRGGNDEQFF. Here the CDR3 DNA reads TGTGCCAGCTCACCAGACAGGGGCGGAAACGATGAGCAGTTCTTC. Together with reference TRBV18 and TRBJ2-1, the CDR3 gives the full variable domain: NAGVMQNPRHLVRRRGQEARLRCSPMKGHSHVYWYRQLPEEGLKFMVYLQKENIIDESGMPKERFSAEFPKEGPSILRIQQVVRGDSAAYFCASSPDRGGNDEQFFGPGTRLTVL.

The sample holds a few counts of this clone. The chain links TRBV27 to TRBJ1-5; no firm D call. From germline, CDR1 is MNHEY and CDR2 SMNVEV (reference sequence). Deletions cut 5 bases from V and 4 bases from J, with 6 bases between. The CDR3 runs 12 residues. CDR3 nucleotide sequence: TGTGCCAGCAGTGAAACAAATCAGCCCCAGCATTTT. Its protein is CASSETNQPQHF.

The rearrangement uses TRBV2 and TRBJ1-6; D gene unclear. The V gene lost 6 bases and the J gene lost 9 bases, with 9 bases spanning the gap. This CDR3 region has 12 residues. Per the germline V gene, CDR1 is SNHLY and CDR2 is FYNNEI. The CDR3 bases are TGTGCCAGCAGGGAGGGCATTTCACCCCTCCACTTT. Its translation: CASREGISPLHF.

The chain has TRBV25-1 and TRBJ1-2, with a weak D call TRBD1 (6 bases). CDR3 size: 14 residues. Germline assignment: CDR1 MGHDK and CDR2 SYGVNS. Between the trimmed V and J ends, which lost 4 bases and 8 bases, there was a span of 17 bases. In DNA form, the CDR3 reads TGTGCCAGCAGTGCCCCGGGGGGGGGCAGGGGCTACACCTTC. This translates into CASSAPGGGRGYTF.

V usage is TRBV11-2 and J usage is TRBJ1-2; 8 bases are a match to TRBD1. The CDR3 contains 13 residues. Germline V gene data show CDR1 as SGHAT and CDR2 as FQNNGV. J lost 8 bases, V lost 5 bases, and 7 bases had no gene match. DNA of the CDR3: TGTGCCAGCAGCCGGGGACAGGTGCTGGGCTACACCTTC. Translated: CASSRGQVLGYTF.

The CDR3 coding sequence is TGTGCCAGCAGCTATGGGGGGTTCGAGAACTATGGCTACACCTTC. This translates into CASSYGGFENYGYTF. The V call is TRBV11-2, the J call TRBJ1-2, with D possibly being TRBD1 (5 bases). Looked up from germline, CDR1 is SGHAT and CDR2 is FQNNGV. Trimming took off 4 bases at V and 2 bases at J, with 14 bases between the two ends. The CDR3 consists of 15 residues.

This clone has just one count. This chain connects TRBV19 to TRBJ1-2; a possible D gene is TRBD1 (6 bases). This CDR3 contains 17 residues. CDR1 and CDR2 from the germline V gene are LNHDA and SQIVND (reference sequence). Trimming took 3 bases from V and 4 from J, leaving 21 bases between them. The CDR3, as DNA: TGTGCCAGTAGTATTCGGGCCAAAGGGGGTAACCTCTATGGCTACACCTTC. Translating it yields CASSIRAKGGNLYGYTF.

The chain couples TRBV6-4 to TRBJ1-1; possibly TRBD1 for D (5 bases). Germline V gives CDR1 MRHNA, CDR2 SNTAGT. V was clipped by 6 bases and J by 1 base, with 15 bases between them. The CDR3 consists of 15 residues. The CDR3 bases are TGTGCCAGCAGGATTGAATACGGACAGAACACTGAAGCTTTCTTT. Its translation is CASRIEYGQNTEAFF.

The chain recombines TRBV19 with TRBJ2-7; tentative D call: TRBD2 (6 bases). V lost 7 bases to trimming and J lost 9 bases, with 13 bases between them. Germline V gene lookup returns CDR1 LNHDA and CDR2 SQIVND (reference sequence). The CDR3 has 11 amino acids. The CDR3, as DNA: TGTGCCAGTAACCCGCGGGACGGGCAGTACTTC. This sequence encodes CASNPRDGQYF.

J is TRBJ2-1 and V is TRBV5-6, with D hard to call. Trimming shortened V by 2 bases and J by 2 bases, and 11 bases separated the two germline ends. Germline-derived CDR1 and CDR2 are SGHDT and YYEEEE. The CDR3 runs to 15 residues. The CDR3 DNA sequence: TGTGCCAGCAGCTTCCTCCCTTTAGCCTACAATGAGCAGTTCTTC. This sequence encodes CASSFLPLAYNEQFF.

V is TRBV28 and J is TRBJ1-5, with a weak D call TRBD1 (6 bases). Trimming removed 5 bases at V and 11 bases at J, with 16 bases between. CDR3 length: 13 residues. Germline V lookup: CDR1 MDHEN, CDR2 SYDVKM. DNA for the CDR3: TGTGCCAGCAGTCCATCTTTGGGACATGCCCAGCATTTT. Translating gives CASSPSLGHAQHF.

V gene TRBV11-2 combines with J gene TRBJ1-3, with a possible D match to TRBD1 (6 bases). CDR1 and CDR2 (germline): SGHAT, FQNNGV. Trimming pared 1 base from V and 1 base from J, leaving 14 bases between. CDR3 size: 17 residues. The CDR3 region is CASSLAFRGSSGNTIYF. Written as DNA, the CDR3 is TGTGCCAGCAGCTTAGCTTTCAGGGGATCATCTGGAAACACCATATATTTT.

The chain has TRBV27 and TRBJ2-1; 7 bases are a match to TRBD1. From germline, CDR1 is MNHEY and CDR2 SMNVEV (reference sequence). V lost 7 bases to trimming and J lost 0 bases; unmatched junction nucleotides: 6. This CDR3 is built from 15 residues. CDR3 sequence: CASKKGASSYNEQFF. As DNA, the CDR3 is TGTGCCAGCAAGAAGGGGGCGAGCTCCTACAATGAGCAGTTCTTC.

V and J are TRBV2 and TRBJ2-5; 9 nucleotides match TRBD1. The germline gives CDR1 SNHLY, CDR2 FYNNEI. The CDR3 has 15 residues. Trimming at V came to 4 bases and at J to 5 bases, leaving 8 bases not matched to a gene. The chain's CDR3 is CASSGQGVWFETQYF. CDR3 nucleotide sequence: TGTGCCAGCAGTGGACAGGGGGTGTGGTTTGAGACCCAGTACTTC.

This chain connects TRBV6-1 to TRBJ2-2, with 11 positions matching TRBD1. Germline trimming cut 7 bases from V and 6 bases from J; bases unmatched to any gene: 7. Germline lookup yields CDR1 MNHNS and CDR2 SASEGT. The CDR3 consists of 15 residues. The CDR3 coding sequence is TGTGCCAGCACTACCGGACAGGGGGCATCCGGGGAGCTGTTTTTT. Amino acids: CASTTGQGASGELFF.

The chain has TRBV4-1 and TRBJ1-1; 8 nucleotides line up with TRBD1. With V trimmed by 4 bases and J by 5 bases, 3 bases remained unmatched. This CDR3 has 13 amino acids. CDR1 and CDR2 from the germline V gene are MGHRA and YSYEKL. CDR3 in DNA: TGCGCCAGCAGCCGGCGACAGGGGACTGAAGCTTTCTTT. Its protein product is CASSRRQGTEAFF.

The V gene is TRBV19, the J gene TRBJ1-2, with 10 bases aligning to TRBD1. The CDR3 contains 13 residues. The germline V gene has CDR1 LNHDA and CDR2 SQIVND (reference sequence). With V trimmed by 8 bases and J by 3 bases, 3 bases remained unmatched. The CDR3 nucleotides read TGTGCCAGTCTTGGGACAGGGGACTATGGCTACACCTTC. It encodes CASLGTGDYGYTF.

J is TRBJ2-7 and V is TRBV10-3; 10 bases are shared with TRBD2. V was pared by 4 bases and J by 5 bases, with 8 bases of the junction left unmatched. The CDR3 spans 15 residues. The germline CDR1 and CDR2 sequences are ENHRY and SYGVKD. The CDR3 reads CAISGLAGAHDEQYF. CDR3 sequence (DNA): TGTGCCATCAGTGGTCTAGCGGGGGCTCACGACGAGCAGTACTTC.

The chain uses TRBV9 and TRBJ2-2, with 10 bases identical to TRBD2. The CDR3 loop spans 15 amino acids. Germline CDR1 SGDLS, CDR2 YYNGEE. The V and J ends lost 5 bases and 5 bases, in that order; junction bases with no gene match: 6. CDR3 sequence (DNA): TGTGCCAGCAGTCAGCGGGGGGGCGGGACCGGGGAGCTGTTTTTT. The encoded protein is CASSQRGGGTGELFF.

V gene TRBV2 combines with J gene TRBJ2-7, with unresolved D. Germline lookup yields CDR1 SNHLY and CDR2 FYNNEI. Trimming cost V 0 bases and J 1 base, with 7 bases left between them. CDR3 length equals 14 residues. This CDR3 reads CASSEAPPSYEQYF. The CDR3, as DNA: TGTGCCAGCAGTGAAGCCCCTCCTTCCTACGAGCAGTACTTC.

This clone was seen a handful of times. CDR3 amino acids: CASVLSGANVLTF. CDR3 in DNA: TGTGCCAGTGTTCTCTCTGGGGCCAACGTCCTGACTTTC. The chain links TRBV28 to TRBJ2-6; the D is unclear. The CDR3 has 13 amino acids. In germline, CDR1 is MDHEN, CDR2 SYDVKM. Trimming stripped 9 bases from V and 0 bases from J, with 6 bases between.

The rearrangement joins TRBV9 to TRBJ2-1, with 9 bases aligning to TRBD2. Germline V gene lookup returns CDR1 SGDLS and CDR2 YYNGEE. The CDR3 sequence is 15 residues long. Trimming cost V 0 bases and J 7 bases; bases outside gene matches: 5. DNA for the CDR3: TGTGCCAGCAGCGTAGCACTAGCGGGTATGAATGAGCAGTTCTTC. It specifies CASSVALAGMNEQFF.

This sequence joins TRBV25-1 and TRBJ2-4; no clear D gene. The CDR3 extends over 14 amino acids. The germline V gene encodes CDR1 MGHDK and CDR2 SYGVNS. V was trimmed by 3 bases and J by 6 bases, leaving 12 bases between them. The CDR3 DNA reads TGTGCCAGCAGTGATTCGTCCCGGTCAAACATTCAGTACTTC. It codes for CASSDSSRSNIQYF.

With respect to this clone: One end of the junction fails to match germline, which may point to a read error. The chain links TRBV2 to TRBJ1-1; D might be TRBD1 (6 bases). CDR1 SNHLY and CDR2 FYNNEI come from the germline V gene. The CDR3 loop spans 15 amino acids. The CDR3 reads CASREGQRLNTEAFF. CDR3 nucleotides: TGTGCCAGCAGGGAAGGACAGAGATTGAACACTGAAGCTTTCTTT.

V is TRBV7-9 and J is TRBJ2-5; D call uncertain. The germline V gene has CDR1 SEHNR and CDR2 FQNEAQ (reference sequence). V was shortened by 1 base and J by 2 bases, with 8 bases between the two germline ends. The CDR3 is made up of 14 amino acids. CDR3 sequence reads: CASSLGHQQETQYF. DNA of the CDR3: TGTGCCAGCAGCTTAGGACACCAACAAGAGACCCAGTACTTC.

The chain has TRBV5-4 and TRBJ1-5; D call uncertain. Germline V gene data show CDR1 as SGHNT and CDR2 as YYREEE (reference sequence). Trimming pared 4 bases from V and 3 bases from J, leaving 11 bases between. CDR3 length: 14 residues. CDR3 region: CASSQSGVNQPQHF. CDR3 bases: TGTGCCAGCAGCCAGAGCGGGGTCAATCAGCCCCAGCATTTT.

The CDR3 nucleotides read TGTGCCAGCTCATCGGACAGGAAAAACATTCAGTACTTC. Translated, it gives CASSSDRKNIQYF. The rearrangement uses TRBV18 and TRBJ2-4; 7 bases are a match to TRBD1. This CDR3 contains 13 residues. Germline lookup yields CDR1 KGHSH and CDR2 LQKENI. With 5 bases clipped from V and 4 bases from J, the junction kept 2 bases outside the gene matches.

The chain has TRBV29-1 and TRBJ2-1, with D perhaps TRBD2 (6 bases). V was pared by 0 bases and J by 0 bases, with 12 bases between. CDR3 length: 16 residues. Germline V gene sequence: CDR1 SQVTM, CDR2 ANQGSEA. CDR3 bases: TGCAGCGTTGAAGAACATCGCGGGACCTCCTACAATGAGCAGTTCTTC. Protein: CSVEEHRGTSYNEQFF.

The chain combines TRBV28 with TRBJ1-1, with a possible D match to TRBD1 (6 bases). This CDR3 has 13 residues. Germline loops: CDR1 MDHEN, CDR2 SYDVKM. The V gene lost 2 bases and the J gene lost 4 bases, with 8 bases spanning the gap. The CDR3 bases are TGTGCCAGCAGTTTAAGAGGGGGCACTGAAGCTTTCTTT. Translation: CASSLRGGTEAFF.

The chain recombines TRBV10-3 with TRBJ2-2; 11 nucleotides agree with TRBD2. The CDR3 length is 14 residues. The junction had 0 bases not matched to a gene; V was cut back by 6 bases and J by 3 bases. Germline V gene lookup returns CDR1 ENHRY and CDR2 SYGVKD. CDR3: CAIRLAGDTGELFF. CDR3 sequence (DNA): TGTGCCATCAGACTAGCGGGGGACACCGGGGAGCTGTTTTTT.

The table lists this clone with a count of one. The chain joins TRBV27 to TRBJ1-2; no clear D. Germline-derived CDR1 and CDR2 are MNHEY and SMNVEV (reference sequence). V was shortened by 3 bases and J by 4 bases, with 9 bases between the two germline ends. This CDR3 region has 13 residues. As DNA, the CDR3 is TGTGCCAGCAGTTTGGCGGCTCCCTATGGCTACACCTTC. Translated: CASSLAAPYGYTF.

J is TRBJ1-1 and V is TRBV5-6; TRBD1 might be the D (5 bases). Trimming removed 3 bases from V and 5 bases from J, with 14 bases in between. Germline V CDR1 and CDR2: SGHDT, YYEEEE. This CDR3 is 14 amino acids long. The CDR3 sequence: CASSWGDGKTEAFF. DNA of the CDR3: TGTGCCAGCAGCTGGGGGGACGGTAAAACTGAAGCTTTCTTT.